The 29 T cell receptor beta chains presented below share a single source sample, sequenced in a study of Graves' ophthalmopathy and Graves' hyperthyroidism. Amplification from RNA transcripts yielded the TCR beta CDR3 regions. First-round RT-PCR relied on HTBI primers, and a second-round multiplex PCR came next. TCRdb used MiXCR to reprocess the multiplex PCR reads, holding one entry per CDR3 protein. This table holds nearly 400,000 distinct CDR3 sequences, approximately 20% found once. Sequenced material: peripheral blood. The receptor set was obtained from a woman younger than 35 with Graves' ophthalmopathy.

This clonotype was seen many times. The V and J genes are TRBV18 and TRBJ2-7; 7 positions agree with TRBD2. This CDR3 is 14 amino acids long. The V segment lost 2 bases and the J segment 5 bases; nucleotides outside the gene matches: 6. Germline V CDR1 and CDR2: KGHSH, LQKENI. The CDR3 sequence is CASSPERGGDEQYF. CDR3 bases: TGTGCCAGCTCACCAGAACGTGGGGGGGACGAGCAGTACTTC.

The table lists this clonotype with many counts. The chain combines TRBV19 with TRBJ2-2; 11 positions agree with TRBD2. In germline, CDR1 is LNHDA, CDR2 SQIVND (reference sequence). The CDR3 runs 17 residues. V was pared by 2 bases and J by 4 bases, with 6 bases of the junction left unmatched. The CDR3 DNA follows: TGTGCCAGTAGTATACCCCCTAGCGGGAGGCTCACCGGGGAGCTGTTTTTT. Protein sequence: CASSIPPSGRLTGELFF.

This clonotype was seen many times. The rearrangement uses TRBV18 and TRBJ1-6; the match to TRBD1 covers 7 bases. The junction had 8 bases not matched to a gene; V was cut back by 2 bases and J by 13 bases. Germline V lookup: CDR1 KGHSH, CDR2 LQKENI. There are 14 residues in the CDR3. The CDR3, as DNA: TGTGCCAGCTCACCAGGGACAGCCCCCTTCCCCCTCCACTTT. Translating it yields CASSPGTAPFPLHF.

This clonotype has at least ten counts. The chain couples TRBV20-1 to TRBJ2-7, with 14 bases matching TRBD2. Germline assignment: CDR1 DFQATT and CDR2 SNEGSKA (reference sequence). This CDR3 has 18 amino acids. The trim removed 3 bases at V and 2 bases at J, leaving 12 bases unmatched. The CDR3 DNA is TGCAGTGCTAGGCAAACCGGGACTAGCGGGAGTTTCGCCTACGAGCAGTACTTC. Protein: CSARQTGTSGSFAYEQYF.

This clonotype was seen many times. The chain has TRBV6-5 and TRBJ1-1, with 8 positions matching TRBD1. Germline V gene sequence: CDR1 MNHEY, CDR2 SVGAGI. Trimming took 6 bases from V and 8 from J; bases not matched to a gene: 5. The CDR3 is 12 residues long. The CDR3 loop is CASRRDRSEAFF. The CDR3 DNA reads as TGTGCCAGCAGACGGGACAGGTCGGAAGCTTTCTTT.

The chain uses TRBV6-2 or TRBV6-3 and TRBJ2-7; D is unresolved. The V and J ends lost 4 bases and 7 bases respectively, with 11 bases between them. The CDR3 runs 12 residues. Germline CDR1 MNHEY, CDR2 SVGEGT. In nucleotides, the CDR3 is TGTGCCAGCAGTTTAACATTGGGAGAGCAGTACTTC. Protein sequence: CASSLTLGEQYF.

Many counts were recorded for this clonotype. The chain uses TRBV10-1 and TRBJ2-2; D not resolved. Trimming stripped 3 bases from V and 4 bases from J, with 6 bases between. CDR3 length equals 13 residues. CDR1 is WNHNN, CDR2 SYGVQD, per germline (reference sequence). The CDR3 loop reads CASSDPTTGELFF. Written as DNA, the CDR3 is TGCGCCAGCAGTGACCCTACCACCGGGGAGCTGTTTTTT.

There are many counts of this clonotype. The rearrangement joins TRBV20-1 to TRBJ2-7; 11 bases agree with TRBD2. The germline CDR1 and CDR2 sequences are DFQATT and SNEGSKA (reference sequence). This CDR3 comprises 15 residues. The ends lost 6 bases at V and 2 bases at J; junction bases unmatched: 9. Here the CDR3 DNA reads TGCAGTGCGACTGAAATAGCGGGGGGGCCCTACGAGCAGTACTTC. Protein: CSATEIAGGPYEQYF.

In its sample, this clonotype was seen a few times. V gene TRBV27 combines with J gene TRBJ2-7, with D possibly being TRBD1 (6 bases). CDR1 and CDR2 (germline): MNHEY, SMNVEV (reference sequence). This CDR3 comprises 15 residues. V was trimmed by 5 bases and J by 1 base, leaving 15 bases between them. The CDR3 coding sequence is TGTGCCAGCAGTCCCAACGGACAGATTTCCTACGAGCAGTACTTC. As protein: CASSPNGQISYEQYF.

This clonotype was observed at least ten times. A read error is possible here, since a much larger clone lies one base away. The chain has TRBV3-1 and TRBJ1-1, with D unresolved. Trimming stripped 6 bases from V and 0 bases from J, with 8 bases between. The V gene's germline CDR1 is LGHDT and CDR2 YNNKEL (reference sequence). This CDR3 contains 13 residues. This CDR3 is CASREQMNTEAFF. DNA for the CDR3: TGTGCCAGCAGAGAACAGATGAACACTGAAGCTTTCTTT.

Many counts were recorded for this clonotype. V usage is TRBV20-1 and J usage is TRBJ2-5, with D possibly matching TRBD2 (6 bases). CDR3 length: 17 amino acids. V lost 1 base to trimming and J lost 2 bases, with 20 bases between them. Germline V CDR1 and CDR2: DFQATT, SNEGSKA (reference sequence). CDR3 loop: CSARVPGLRGQQETQYF. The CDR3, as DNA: TGCAGTGCTAGAGTCCCCGGGTTGCGGGGCCAACAAGAGACCCAGTACTTC.

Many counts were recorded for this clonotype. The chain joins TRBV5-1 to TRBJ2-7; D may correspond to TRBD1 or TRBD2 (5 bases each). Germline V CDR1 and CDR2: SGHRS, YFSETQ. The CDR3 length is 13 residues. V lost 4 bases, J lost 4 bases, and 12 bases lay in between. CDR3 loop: CASSKRDGYEQYF. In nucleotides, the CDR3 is TGCGCCAGCAGCAAACGGGACGGGTACGAGCAGTACTTC.

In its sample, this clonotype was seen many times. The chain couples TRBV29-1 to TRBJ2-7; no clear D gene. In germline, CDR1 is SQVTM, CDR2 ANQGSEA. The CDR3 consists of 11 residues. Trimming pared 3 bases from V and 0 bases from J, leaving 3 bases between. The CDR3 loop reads CSVEVSYEQYF. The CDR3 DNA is TGCAGCGTTGAGGTCTCCTACGAGCAGTACTTC.

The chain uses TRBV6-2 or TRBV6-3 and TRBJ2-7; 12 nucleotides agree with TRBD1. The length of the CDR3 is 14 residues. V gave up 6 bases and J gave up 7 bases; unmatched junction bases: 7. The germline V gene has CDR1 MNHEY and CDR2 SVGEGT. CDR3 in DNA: TGTGCCAGCAGGAGGGGACAGGGGGCGGGTGAGCAGTACTTC. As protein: CASRRGQGAGEQYF.

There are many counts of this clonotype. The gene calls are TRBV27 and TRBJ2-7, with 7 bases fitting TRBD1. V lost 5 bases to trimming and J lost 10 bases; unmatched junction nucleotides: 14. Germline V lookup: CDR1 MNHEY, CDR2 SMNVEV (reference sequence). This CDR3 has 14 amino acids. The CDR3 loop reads CASSDYRDRRQQYF. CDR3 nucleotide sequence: TGTGCCAGCAGTGACTACCGGGACAGAAGGCAACAGTACTTC.

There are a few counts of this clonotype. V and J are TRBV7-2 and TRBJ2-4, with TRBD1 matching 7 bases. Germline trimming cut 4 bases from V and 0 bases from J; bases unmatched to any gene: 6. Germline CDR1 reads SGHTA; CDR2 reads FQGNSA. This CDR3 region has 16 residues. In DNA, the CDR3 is TGTGCCAGCAGCTCCGGGACAGAAGAAGCCAAAAACATTCAGTACTTC. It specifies CASSSGTEEAKNIQYF.

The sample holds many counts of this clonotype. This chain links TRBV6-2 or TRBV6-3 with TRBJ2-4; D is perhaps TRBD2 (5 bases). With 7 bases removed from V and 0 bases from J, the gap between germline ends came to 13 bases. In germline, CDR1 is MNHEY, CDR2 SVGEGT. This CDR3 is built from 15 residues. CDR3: CASKDGMGAKNIQYF. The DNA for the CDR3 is TGTGCCAGCAAGGACGGGATGGGAGCCAAAAACATTCAGTACTTC.

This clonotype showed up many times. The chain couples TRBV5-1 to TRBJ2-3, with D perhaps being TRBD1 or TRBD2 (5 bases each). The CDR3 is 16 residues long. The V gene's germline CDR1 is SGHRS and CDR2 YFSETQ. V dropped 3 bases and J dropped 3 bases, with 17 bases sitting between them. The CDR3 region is CASSWGGAGTTDTQYF. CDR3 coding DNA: TGCGCCAGCAGCTGGGGTGGGGCAGGGACGACAGATACGCAGTATTTT.

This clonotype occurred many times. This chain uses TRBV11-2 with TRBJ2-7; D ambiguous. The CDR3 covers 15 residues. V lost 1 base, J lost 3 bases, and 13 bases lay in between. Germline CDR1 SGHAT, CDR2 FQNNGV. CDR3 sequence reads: CASSLGTAPRYEQYF. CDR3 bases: TGTGCCAGCAGCTTAGGGACGGCCCCCCGCTACGAGCAGTACTTC.

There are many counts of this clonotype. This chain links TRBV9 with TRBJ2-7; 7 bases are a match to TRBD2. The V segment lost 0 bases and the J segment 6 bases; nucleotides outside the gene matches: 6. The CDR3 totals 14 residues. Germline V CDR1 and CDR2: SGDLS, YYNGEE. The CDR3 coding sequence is TGTGCCAGCAGCGTAGTAGCGGGTAGTACCGAGCAGTACTTC. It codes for CASSVVAGSTEQYF.

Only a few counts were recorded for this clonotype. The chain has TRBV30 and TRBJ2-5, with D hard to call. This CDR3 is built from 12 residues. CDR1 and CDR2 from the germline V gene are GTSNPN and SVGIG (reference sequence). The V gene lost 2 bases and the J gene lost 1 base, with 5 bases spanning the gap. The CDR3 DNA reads TGTGCCTGGAGTATAGCCCAAGAGACCCAGTACTTC. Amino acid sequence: CAWSIAQETQYF. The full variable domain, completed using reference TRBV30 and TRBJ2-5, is SQTIHQWPATLVQPVGSPLSLECTVEGTSNPNLYWYRQAAGRGLQLLFYSVGIGQISSEVPQNLSASRPQDRQFILSSKKLLLSDSGFYLCAWSIAQETQYFGPGTRLLVL.

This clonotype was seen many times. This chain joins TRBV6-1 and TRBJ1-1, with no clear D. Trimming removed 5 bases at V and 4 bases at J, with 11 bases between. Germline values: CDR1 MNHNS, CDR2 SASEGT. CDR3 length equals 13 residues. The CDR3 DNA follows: TGTGCCAGCAGTCCCGAGTGGGCCACTGAAGCTTTCTTT. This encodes CASSPEWATEAFF.

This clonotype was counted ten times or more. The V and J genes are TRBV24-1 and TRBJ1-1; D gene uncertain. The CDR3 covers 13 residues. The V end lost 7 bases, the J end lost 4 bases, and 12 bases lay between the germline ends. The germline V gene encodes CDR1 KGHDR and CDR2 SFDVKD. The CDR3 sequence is CATRLGSGTEAFF. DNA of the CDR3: TGTGCCACCAGACTGGGGAGCGGCACTGAAGCTTTCTTT.

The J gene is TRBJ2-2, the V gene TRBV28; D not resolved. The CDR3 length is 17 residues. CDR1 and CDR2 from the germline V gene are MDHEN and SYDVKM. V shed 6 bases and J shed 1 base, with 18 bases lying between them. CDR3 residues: CASSPRRARKNTGELFF. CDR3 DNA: TGTGCCAGCAGCCCCCGTCGAGCGCGGAAGAACACCGGGGAGCTGTTTTTT.

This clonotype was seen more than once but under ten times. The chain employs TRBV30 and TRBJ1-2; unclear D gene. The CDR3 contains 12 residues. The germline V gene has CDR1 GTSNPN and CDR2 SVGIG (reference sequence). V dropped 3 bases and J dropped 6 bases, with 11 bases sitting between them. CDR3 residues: CAWRFRRDGYTF. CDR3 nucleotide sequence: TGTGCCTGGAGGTTTCGGCGGGATGGCTACACCTTC.

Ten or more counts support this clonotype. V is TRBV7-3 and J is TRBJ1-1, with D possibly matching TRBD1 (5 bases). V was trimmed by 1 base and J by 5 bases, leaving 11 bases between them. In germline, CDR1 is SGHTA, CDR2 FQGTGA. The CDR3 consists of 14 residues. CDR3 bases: TGTGCCAGCAGCTTAATCCCGGGGCGGACTGAAGCTTTCTTT. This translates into CASSLIPGRTEAFF.

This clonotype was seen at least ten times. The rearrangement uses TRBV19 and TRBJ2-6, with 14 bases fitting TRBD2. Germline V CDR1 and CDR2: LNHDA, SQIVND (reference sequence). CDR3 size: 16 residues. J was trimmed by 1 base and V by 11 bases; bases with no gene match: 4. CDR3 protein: CASTSGGASGANVLTF. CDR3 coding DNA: TGTGCCTCGACTAGCGGGGGGGCGTCTGGGGCCAACGTCCTGACTTTC.

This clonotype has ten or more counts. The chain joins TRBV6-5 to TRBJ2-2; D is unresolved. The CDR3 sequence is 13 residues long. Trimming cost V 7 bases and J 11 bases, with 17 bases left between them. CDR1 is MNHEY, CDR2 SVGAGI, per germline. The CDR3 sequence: CASNWTVKGELFF. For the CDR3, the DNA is TGTGCCAGCAATTGGACGGTCAAAGGAGAGCTGTTTTTT.

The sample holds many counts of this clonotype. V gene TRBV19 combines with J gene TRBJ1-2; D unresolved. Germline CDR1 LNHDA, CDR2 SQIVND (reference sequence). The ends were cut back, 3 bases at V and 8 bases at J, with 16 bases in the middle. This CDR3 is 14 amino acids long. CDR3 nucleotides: TGTGCCAGTAGTATTGTGAACCCTGACCGGGGCTACACCTTC. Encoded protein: CASSIVNPDRGYTF.